This entry describes one T cell receptor beta chain. This CDR3 is built from 15 residues. From germline, CDR1 is LNHDA and CDR2 SQIVND (reference sequence). Trimming removed 6 bases from V and 0 bases from J, with 12 bases in between. These data are taken from a study of blood T cell repertoires in COVID-19. Sequencing used immunoSEQ multiplex PCR; TCRdb keeps in-frame clones, though not all of them. This sample has 70,000 to 100,000 clones, with approximately 71% found just once. Sequenced material: peripheral blood. This TCR derives from a woman aged 45-59 years with acute or convalescent COVID-19. The chain recombines TRBV19 with TRBJ2-1; unclear D gene. The CDR3 sequence: CASRTTSSSYNEQFF. CDR3 DNA sequence: TGTGCCAGTAGGACGACTTCTAGCTCCTACAATGAGCAGTTCTTC.